The 3 T cell receptor beta chains in this list originate from one sample, sequenced in a study of human T cells and chemical hapten exposure. TCRdb recomputed calls from the RACE reads with MiXCR, one row per CDR3 protein. This table has around 80,000 distinct CDR3 sequences, 7% to 9% appearing once. Time point given: healthy volunteer bleed at 6 weeks. Extraction yielded total RNA from whole blood (unfractionated). Sequences were obtained from whole blood. These receptors were collected from a male donor in good health. Some clones in this sample may be carry-over from other donors' samples.

This clonotype was observed a few times. J is TRBJ1-4 and V is TRBV20-1; 10 bases are shared with TRBD1. V dropped 4 bases and J dropped 8; count of bases not matched to a gene: 4. The germline V gene has CDR1 DFQATT and CDR2 SNEGSKA (reference sequence). The CDR3 sequence is 13 residues long. DNA for the CDR3: TGCAGTGCTAACGGACAGGGGGGGGAAAAACTGTTTTTT. Translation: CSANGQGGEKLFF.

This clonotype has a handful of counts. V gene TRBV6-5 combines with J gene TRBJ2-3; D may be TRBD1 (11 bases). Looked up from germline, CDR1 is MNHEY and CDR2 is SVGAGI. The CDR3 is 20 residues long. The V gene lost 6 bases and the J gene lost 5 bases, with 33 bases spanning the gap. CDR3 loop: CASSRRTGGSASGSRDTQYF. CDR3 in DNA: TGTGCCAGCAGCCGCCGGACAGGGGGCTCTGCTAGCGGGAGTAGAGATACGCAGTATTTT.

V and J are TRBV19 and TRBJ1-1; D not certain. From germline, CDR1 is LNHDA and CDR2 SQIVND (reference sequence). With 5 bases removed from V and 1 base from J, the gap between germline ends came to 14 bases. The CDR3 has 15 residues. CDR3 sequence: CASSSMGGKNTEAFF. For the CDR3, the DNA is TGTGCCAGTAGTTCCATGGGAGGGAAGAACACTGAAGCTTTCTTT.